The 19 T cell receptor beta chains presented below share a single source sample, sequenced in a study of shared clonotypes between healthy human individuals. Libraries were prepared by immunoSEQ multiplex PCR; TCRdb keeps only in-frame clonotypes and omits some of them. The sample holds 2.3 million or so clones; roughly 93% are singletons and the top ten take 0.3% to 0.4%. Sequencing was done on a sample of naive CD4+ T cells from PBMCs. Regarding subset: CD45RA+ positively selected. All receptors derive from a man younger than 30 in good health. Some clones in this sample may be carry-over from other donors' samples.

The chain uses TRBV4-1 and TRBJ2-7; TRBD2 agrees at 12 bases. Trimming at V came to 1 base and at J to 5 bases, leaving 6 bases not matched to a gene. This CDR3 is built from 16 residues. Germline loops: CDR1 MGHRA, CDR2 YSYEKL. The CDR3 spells CASSQVTSGRSHEQYF. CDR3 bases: TGCGCCAGCAGCCAAGTCACTAGCGGGAGGTCCCACGAGCAGTACTTC.

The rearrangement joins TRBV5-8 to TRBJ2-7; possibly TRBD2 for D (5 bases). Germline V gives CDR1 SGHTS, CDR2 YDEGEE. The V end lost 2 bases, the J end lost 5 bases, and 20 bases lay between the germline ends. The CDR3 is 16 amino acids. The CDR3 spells CASSFSNTGSPDEQYF. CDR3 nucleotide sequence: TGTGCCAGCAGCTTTTCTAACACGGGATCCCCCGACGAGCAGTACTTC.

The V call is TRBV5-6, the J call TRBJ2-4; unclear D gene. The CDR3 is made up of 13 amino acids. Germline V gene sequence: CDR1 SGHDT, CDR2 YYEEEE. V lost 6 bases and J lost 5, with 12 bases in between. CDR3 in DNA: TGTGCCAGCATACGGACGTTGGAAAACATTCAGTACTTC. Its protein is CASIRTLENIQYF.

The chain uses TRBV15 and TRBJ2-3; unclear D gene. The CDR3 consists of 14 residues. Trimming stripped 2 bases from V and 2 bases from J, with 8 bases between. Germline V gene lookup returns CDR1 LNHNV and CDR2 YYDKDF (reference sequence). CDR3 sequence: CATSRMWSTDTQYF. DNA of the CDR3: TGTGCCACCAGCAGAATGTGGTCCACAGATACGCAGTATTTT.

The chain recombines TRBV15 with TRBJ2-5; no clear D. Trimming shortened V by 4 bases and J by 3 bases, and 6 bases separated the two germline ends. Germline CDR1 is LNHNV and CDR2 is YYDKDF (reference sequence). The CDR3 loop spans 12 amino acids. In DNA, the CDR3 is TGTGCCACCAGCAAGTTAAAAGAGACCCAGTACTTC. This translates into CATSKLKETQYF.

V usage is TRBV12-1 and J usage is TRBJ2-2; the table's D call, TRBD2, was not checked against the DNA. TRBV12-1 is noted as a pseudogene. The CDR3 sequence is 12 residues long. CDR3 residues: CASSPNPGKLFF. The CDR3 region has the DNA TGTGCCAGCAGCCCGAATCCGGGGAAGCTGTTTTTT.

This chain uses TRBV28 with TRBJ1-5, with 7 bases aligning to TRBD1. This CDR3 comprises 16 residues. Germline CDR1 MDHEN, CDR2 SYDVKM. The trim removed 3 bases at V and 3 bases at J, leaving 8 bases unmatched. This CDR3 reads CASSFWQGVYNQPQHF. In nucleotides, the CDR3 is TGTGCCAGCAGTTTCTGGCAGGGGGTTTACAATCAGCCCCAGCATTTT.

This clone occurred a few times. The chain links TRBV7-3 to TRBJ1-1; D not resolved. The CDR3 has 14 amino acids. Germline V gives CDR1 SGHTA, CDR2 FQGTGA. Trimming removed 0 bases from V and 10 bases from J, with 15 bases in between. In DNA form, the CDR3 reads TGTGCCAGCAGCTTAACAGCGACGAGCTCGGGAGCTTTCTTT. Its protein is CASSLTATSSGAFF. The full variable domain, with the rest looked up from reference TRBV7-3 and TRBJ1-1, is GAGVSQTPSNKVTEKGKYVELRCDPISGHTALYWYRQSLGQGPEFLIYFQGTGAADDSGLPNDRFFAVRPEGSVSTLKIQRTERGDSAVYLCASSLTATSSGAFFGQGTRLTVV.

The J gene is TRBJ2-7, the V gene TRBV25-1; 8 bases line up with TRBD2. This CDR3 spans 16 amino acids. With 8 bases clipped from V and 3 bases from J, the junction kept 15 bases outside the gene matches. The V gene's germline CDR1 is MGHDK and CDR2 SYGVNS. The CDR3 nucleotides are TGTGCCAGCCGGCCCCCAGGGATAGCGGGAAACTACGAGCAGTACTTC. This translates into CASRPPGIAGNYEQYF.

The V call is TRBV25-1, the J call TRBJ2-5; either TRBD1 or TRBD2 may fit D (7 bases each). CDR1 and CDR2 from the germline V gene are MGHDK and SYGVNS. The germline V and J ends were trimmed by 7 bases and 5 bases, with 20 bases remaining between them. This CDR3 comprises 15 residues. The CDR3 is CASTNNRQGGETQYF. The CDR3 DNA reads TGTGCCAGCACCAACAACCGACAGGGAGGGGAGACCCAGTACTTC.

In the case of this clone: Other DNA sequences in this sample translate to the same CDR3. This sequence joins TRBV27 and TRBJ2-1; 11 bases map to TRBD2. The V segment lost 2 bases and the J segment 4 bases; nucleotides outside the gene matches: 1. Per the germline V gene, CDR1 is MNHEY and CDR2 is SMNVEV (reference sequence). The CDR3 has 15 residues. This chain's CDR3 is CASSLTSGGYNEQFF. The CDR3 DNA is TGTGCCAGCAGTTTAACTAGCGGGGGTTACAATGAGCAGTTCTTC.

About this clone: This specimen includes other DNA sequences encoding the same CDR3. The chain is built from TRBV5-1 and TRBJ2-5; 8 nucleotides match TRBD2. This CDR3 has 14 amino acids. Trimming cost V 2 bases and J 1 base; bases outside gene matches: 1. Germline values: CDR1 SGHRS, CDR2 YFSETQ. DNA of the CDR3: TGCGCCAGCAGCTTCCTAGCGGGCCAAGAGACCCAGTACTTC. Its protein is CASSFLAGQETQYF.

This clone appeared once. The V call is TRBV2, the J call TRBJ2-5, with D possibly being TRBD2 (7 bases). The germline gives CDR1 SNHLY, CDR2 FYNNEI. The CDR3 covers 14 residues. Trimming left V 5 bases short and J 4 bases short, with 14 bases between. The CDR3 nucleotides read TGTGCCAGCAGTACAGGGAGGGGTAGAGAGACCCAGTACTTC. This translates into CASSTGRGRETQYF.

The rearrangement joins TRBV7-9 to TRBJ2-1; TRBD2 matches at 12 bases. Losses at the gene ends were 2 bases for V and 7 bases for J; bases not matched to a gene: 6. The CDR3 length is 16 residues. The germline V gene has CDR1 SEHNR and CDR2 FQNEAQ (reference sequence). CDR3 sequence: CASSLSLAGGLNEQFF. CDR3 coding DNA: TGTGCCAGCAGCTTATCACTAGCGGGAGGTTTGAATGAGCAGTTCTTC. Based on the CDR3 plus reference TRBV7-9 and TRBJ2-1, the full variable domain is DTGVSQNPRHKITKRGQNVTFRCDPISEHNRLYWYRQTLGQGPEFLTYFQNEAQLEKSRLLSDRFSAERPKGSFSTLEIQRTEQGDSAMYLCASSLSLAGGLNEQFFGPGTRLTVL.

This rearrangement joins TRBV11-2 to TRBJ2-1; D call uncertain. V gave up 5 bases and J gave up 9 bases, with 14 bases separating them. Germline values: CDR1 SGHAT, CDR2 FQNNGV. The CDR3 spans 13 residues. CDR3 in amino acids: CASSQTTETEQFF. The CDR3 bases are TGTGCCAGCAGCCAGACGACTGAGACTGAGCAGTTCTTC.

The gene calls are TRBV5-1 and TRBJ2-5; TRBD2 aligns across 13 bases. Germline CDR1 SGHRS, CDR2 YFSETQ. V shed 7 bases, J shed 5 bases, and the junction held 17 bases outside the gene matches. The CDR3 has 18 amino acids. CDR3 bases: TGCGCCAGCGCTCCACACGGGACTAGCGGGGAGCGGTGGGAGACCCAGTACTTC. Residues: CASAPHGTSGERWETQYF. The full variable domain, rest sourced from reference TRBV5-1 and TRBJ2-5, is KAGVTQTPRYLIKTRGQQVTLSCSPISGHRSVSWYQQTPGQGLQFLFEYFSETQRNKGNFPGRFSGRQFSNSRSEMNVSTLELGDSALYLCASAPHGTSGERWETQYFGPGTRLLVL.

The CDR3 bases are TGTGCCAGCAGCTCCATAGGGACAGGGAGTCAGCCCCAGCATTTT. Translating it yields CASSSIGTGSQPQHF. This chain links TRBV7-2 with TRBJ1-5; 9 bases align to TRBD1. After removal of 4 bases from V and 6 bases from J, the junction contained 7 bases not matched to a gene. Looked up from germline, CDR1 is SGHTA and CDR2 is FQGNSA. CDR3 length: 15 amino acids.

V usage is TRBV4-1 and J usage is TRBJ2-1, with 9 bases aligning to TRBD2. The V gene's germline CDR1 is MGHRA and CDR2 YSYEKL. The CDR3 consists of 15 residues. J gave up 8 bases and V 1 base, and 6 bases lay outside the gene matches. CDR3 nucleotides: TGCGCCAGCAGCCAAGTGACTAGCGGTAAACATGAGCAGTTCTTC. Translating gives CASSQVTSGKHEQFF.

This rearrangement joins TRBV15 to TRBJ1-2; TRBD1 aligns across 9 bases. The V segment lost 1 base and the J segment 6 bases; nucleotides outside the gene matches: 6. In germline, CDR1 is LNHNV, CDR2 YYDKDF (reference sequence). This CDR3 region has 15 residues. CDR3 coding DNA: TGTGCCACCAGCAGAGGTCACAGGGGGCGGGATGGCTACACCTTC. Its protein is CATSRGHRGRDGYTF.